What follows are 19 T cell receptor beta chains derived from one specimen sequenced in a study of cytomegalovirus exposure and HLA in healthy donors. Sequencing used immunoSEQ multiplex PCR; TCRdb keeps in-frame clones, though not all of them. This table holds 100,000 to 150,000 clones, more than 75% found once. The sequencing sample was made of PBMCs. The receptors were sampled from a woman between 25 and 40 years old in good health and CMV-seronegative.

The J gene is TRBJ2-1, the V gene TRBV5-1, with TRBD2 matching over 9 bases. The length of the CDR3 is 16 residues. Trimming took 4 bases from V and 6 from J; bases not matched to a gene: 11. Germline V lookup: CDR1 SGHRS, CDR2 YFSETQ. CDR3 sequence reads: CASSGRGAGGFNEQFF. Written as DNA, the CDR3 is TGCGCCAGCAGCGGCCGGGGAGCGGGGGGATTCAATGAGCAGTTCTTC.

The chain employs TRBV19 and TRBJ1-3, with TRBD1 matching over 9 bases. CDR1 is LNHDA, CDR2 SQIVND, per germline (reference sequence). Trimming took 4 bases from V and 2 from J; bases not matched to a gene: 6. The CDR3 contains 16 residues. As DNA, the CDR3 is TGTGCCAGTAGTAGGGGGACAGGGACGGCTGGAAACACCATATATTTT. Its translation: CASSRGTGTAGNTIYF.

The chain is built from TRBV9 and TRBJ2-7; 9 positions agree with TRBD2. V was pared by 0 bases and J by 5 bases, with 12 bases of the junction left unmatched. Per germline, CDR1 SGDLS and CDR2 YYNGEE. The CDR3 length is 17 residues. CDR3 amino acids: CASSVGSLAGGPDEQYF. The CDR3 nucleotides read TGTGCCAGCAGCGTAGGATCACTGGCGGGGGGGCCCGACGAGCAGTACTTC. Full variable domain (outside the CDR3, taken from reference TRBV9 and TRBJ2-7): DSGVTQTPKHLITATGQRVTLRCSPRSGDLSVYWYQQSLDQGLQFLIQYYNGEERAKGNILERFSAQQFPDLHSELNLSSLELGDSALYFCASSVGSLAGGPDEQYFGPGTRLTVT.

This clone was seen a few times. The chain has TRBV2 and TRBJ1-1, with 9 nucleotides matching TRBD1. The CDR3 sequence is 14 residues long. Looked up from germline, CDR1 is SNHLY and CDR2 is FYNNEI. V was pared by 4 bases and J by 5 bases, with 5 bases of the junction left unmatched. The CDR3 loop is CASSATGGYTEAFF. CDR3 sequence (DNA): TGTGCCAGCAGTGCGACAGGGGGTTATACTGAAGCTTTCTTT.

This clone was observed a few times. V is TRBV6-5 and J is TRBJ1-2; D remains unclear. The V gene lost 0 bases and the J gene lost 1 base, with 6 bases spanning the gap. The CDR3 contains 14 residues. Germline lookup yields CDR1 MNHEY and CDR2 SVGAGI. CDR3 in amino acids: CASSYSGINYGYTF. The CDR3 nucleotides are TGTGCCAGCAGTTACTCCGGGATTAACTATGGCTACACCTTC.

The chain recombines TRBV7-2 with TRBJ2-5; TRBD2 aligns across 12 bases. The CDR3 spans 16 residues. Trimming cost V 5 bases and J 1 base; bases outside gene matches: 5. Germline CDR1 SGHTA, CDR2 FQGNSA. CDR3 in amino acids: CASSPTSGGLQETQYF. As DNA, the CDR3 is TGTGCCAGCAGCCCCACTAGCGGGGGGCTCCAAGAGACCCAGTACTTC.

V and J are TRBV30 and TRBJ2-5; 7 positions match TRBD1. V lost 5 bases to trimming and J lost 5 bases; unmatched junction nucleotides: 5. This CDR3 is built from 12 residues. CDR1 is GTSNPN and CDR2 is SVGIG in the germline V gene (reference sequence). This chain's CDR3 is CAWDRVRETQYF. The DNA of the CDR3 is TGTGCCTGGGACAGGGTTAGGGAGACCCAGTACTTC.

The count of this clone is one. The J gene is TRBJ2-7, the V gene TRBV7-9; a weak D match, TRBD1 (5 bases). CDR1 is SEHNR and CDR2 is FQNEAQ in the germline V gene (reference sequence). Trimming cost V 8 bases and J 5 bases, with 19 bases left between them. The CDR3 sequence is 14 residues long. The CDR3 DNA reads TGTGCCAGCGGTATATCTAGGGGTAGGGACGAGCAGTACTTC. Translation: CASGISRGRDEQYF.

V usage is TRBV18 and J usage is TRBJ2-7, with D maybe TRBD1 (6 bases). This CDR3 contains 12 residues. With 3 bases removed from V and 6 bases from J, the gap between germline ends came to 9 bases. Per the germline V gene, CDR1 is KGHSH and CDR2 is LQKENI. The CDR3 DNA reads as TGTGCCAGCTCACCGGGGGCAGCCGAGCAGTACTTC. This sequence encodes CASSPGAAEQYF.

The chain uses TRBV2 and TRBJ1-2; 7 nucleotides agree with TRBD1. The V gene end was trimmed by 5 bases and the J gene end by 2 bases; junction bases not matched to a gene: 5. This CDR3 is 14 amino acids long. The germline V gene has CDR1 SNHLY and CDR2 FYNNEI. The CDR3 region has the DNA TGTGCCAGCAGTCCACAGACAGGGAACTATGGCTACACCTTC. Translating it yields CASSPQTGNYGYTF.

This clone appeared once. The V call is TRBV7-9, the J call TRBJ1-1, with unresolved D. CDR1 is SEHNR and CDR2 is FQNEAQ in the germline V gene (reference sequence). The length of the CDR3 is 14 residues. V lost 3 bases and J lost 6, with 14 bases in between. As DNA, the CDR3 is TGTGCCAGCAGCTTCCCCGGATCTAGTCCTGAAGCTTTCTTT. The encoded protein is CASSFPGSSPEAFF.

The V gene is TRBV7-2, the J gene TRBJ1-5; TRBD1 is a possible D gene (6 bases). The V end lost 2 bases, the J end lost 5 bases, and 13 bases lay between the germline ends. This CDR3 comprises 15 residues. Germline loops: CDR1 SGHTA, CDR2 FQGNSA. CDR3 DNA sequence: TGTGCCAGCAGCTTATGGGGGAGGGGGGATCAGCCCCAGCATTTT. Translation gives CASSLWGRGDQPQHF.

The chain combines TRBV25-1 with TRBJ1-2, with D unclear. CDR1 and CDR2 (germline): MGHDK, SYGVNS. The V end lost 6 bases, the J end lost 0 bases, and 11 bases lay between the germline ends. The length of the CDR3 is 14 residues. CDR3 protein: CASSVPGSNYGYTF. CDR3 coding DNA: TGTGCCAGCAGCGTCCCGGGATCTAACTATGGCTACACCTTC.

DNA for the CDR3: TGTGCCAGCAGTCCCGGACAGGCCGGGAATTCACCCCTCCACTTT. It translates to CASSPGQAGNSPLHF. The J gene is TRBJ1-6, the V gene TRBV6-6; 7 positions agree with TRBD1. Germline V gives CDR1 MNHNY, CDR2 SVGAGI (reference sequence). Losses at the gene ends were 5 bases for V and 7 bases for J; bases not matched to a gene: 8. The CDR3 is made up of 15 amino acids.

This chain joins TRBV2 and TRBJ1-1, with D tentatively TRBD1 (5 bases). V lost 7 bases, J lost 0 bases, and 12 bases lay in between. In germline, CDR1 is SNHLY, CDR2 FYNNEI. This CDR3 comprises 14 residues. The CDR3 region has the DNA TGTGCCAGCAAATTCAGACAGCTGAACACTGAAGCTTTCTTT. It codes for CASKFRQLNTEAFF.

This CDR3 is CASSPLGTGFSGNTIYF. In nucleotides, the CDR3 is TGCGCCAGCAGCCCCCTAGGGACAGGGTTCTCTGGAAACACCATATATTTT. J is TRBJ1-3 and V is TRBV4-1, with 9 bases fitting TRBD1. Germline V gene sequence: CDR1 MGHRA, CDR2 YSYEKL. Germline trimming cut 4 bases from V and 0 bases from J; bases unmatched to any gene: 7. This CDR3 has 17 residues.

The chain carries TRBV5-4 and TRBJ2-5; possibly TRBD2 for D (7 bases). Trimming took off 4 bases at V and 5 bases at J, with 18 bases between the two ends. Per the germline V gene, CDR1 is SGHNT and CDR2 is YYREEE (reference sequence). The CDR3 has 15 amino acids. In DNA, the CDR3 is TGTGCCAGCAGCAGGGATGGGGGGGGCCGCGAGACCCAGTACTTC. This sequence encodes CASSRDGGGRETQYF.

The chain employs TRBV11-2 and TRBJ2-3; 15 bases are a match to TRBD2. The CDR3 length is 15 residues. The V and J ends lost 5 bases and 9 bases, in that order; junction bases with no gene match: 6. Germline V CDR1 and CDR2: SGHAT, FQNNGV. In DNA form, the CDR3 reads TGTGCCAGCAGCAGTGGGACTAGCGGGGGGCCCACGCAGTATTTT. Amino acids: CASSSGTSGGPTQYF.

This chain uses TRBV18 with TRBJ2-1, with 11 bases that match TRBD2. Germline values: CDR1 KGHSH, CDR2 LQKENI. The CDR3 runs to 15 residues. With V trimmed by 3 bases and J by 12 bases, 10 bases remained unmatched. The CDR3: CASSPTGLAVVGQFF. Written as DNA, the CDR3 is TGTGCCAGCTCACCCACGGGACTAGCGGTCGTCGGGCAGTTCTTC.